The clone carrying this T cell receptor beta chain was seen at least ten times. MiXCR, run by TCRdb on the RT-PCR reads, gives a single entry per CDR3 protein. The repertoire holds approximately 720,000 distinct CDR3 sequences, with around 14% as singletons. CDR3 length: 16 amino acids. Germline V lookup: CDR1 WSHSY, CDR2 SAAADI. Trimming removed 5 bases at V and 3 bases at J, with 18 bases between. The sequence was obtained from a female donor in good health, serving as a healthy control. This chain uses TRBV10-2 with TRBJ2-3, with a possible D match to TRBD2 (6 bases). Sequencing used memory CD4+ T cells from blood. The CDR3: CASSHPRAGTTDTQYF. For the CDR3, the DNA is TGCGCCAGCAGTCACCCACGGGCGGGAACGACAGATACGCAGTATTTT.